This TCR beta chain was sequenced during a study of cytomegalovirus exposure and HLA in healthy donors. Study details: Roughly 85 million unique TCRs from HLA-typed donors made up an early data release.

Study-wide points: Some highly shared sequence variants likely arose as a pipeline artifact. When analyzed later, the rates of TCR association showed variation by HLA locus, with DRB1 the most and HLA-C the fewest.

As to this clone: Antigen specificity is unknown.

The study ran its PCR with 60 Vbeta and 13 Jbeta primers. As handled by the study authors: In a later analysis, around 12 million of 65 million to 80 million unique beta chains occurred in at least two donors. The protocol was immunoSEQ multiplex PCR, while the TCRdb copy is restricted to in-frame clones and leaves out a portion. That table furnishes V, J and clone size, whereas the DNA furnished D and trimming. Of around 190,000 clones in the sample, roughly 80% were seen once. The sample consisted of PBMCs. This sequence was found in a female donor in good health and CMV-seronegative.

The CDR3 protein is CASSRTGGTGELFF. CDR3 bases: TGTGCCAGTAGTAGGACAGGGGGAACCGGGGAGCTGTTTTTT. The J gene is TRBJ2-2, the V gene TRBV19, with 10 nucleotides matching TRBD1. Trimming took 4 bases from V and 5 from J; bases not matched to a gene: 1. The CDR3 loop spans 14 amino acids. Germline CDR1 is LNHDA and CDR2 is SQIVND (reference sequence).